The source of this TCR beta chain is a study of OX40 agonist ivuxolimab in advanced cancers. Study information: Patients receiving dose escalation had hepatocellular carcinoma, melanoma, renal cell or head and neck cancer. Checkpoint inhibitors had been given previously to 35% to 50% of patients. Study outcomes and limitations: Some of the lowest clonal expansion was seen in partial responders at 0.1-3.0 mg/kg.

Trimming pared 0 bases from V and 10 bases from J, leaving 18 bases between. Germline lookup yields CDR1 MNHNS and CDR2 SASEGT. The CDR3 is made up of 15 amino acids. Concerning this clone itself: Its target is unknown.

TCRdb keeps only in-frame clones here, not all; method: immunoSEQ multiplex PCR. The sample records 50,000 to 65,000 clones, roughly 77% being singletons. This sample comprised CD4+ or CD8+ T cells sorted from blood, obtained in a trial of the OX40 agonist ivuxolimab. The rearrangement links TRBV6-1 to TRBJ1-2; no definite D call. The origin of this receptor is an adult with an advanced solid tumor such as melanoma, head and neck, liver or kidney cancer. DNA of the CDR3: TGTGCCAGCAGTGAAGCGGGCGGACGTATGCGACTCTACACCTTC. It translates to CASSEAGGRMRLYTF.